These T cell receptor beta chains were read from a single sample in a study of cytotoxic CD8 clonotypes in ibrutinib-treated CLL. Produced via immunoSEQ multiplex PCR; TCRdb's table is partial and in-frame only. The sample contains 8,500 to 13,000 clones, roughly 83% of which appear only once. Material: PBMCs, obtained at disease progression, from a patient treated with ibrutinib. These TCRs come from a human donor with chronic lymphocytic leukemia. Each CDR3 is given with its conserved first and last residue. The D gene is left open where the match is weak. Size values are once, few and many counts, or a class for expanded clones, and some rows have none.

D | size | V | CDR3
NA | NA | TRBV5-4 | CASTPPTGNTEAFF
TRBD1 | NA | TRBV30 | CAWSETSGQGSYEQYF
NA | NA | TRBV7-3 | CASSLSPDYEQYF
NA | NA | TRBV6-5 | CASTDSGNTEAFF
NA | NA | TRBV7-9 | CASSFFGDLGSYEQYF
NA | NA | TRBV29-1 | CSVGGAGGPQHF
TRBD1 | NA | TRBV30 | CAWNRDRVKNGYTF
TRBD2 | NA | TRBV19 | CASSRRGTSILQETQYF
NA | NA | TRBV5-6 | CASSFRGVDEQYF
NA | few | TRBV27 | CASSPPNTGELFF
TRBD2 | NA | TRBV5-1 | CASSLVPSGGANQETQYF
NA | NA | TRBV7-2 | CASSLGLQYEQYF
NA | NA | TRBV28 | CASIGQGPMGYTF
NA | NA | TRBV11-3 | CASSGFTDTQYF
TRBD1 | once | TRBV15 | CATSSGGGYNEKLFF
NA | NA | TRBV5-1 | CASSLGGVVITDTQYF
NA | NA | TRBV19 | CASSTGLNPNYGYTF
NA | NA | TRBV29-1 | CSAADSNQPQHF
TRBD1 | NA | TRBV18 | CASSYGTGGNEQYF
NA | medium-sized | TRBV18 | CASSLRPLGSLTYNEQFF
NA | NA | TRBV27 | CASSPLNRELFF
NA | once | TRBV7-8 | CASSFQGINEAFF
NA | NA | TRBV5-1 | CASSLGRNTEAFF
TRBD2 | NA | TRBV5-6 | CASMARGVLGNEQFF
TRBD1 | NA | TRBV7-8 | CASSQHAGGGVSSPLTGELFF
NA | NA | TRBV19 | CASSEHSNQPQHF
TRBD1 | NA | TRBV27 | CASSLGWDRLISYEQYF
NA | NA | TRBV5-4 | CASSLAPVQETQYF
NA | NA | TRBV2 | CASSVQGPTSGYTF
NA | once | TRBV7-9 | CASSLDGNSNQPQHF
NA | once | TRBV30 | CAWSRRSTGELFF
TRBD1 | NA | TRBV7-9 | CASSPRTGSSYYEQYF
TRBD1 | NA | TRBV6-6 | CASSSTGAGTDTQYF
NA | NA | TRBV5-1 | CATPPSGLAANEKLFF